Sequencing of this TCR beta chain was carried out in a study of patients and donors after allogeneic stem cell transplantation. The CDR3 consists of 13 residues. V lost 7 bases, J lost 10 bases, and 14 bases lay in between. MiXCR, run by TCRdb on the RT-PCR reads, gives a single entry per CDR3 protein. The table lists 150,000 to 250,000 distinct CDR3 sequences, around 41% of them singletons. This TCR was sampled from a human donor who was either an allogeneic HSCT recipient or a stem cell or donor lymphocyte infusion donor (not recorded which). It is not recorded whose cells these are; they may come from a transplant donor. The chain links TRBV12-3 or TRBV12-4 to TRBJ1-6, with D unclear. The sample was blood, either unsorted or a sorted T cell fraction (not recorded which). The DNA for the CDR3 is TGTGCCAGCACCCCGGAAGGGTTCTCACCCCTCCACTTT. Amino acids: CASTPEGFSPLHF.